The sample holds many counts of the clone carrying this T cell receptor beta chain. Its antigen is unknown. Markers CD45RO/CCR7/CD25/CD127/CD95/CD27 served to sort CD4+ naive, central memory, regulatory and stem cell-like memory cells. The data are from a study of beta chain features in type 1 diabetes. Study summary: Comparable age, gender and cell yields were observed in patients relative to healthy donors. Study results and caveats: When cDNA is sequenced, cells with high TCR expression could be over-represented. Any HLA-type effect on TCRB rearrangement remained unresolved here. For Type 1 diabetes patients, all four CD4+ subsets carried TCRB CDR3s that were moderately but significantly shorter.

The CDR3 has 16 amino acids. The germline V gene encodes CDR1 GTSNPN and CDR2 SVGIG (reference sequence). The V and J ends lost 4 bases and 6 bases respectively, with 22 bases between them. TCRB transcripts that were expressed got sequenced, as all of the isolated RNA had been reverse transcribed. Here immunoSEQ multiplex PCR was the method, and the copy in TCRdb shows in-frame clones only, minus some. The sample has roughly 220,000 clones; 15% to 20% are singletons. This chain uses TRBV30 with TRBJ2-1; D may be TRBD1 (6 bases). This receptor was taken from a man aged 25-40 years with type 1 diabetes. Sequencing was performed on naive CD4+ T cells from blood. CDR3 amino acids: CAWKRWTERTSNEQFF. For the CDR3, the DNA is TGTGCCTGGAAGAGATGGACAGAGCGTACCTCCAATGAGCAGTTCTTC. The variable domain in full, with the rest retrieved from reference TRBV30 and TRBJ2-1, is SQTIHQWPATLVQPVGSPLSLECTVEGTSNPNLYWYRQAAGRGLQLLFYSVGIGQISSEVPQNLSASRPQDRQFILSSKKLLLSDSGFYLCAWKRWTERTSNEQFFGPGTRLTVL.